These 8 T cell receptor beta chains share one sample of origin, sequenced in a study of early stage breast cancer tumors (dated by TCRdb to the late 2010s). To prepare the library, the immunoSEQ multiplex PCR assay was applied. The clones in this table, taken by TCRdb from immuneACCESS, are in-frame only. Not every clone is retained; where verified, under half of the shortfall comes from an unresolved V gene, and the cause of the rest is unknown. The sample table lists 44,000 or so clones, 65% to 90% of them with a count of one. More than 1.1% of the sample is in the top ten clones. Sequenced: blood. All receptors derive from a person aged 45-65 years with breast cancer.

The CDR3 sequence: CASSIGGTTSGNTIYF. CDR3 DNA sequence: TGTGCCAGTAGTATAGGGGGGACCACCTCTGGAAACACCATATATTTT. The rearrangement joins TRBV19 to TRBJ1-3; possible D gene TRBD1, 5 bases. V shed 1 base and J shed 0 bases, with 10 bases lying between them. This CDR3 spans 16 amino acids. Per the germline V gene, CDR1 is LNHDA and CDR2 is SQIVND (reference sequence).

The J gene is TRBJ1-1, the V gene TRBV5-1; no firm D call. Germline lookup yields CDR1 SGHRS and CDR2 YFSETQ. This CDR3 has 11 residues. Trimming cost V 7 bases and J 2 bases, with 6 bases left between them. The CDR3 DNA sequence: TGCGCCAGCCGGAGTAACACTGAAGCTTTCTTT. This gives the protein CASRSNTEAFF.

The gene calls are TRBV10-3 and TRBJ1-1; D unresolved. Germline assignment: CDR1 ENHRY and CDR2 SYGVKD. The CDR3 covers 14 residues. V gave up 3 bases and J gave up 0 bases, with 8 bases separating them. CDR3 region: CAISEQIMNTEAFF. DNA of the CDR3: TGTGCCATCAGTGAACAGATTATGAACACTGAAGCTTTCTTT.

Written as DNA, the CDR3 is TGTGCCAGCAGTTCCCGGGACAGGGGGCTCGAGCAGTACTTC. The encoded protein is CASSSRDRGLEQYF. The V gene is TRBV6-6, the J gene TRBJ2-7; 12 bases fit TRBD1. This CDR3 has 14 amino acids. Germline trimming cut 4 bases from V and 6 bases from J; bases unmatched to any gene: 4. Germline V gene sequence: CDR1 MNHNY, CDR2 SVGAGI (reference sequence).

J is TRBJ1-6 and V is TRBV7-2, with D hard to call. Germline assignment: CDR1 SGHTA and CDR2 FQGNSA. Trimming removed 5 bases at V and 8 bases at J, with 19 bases between. CDR3 length: 16 amino acids. CDR3 coding DNA: TGTGCCAGCAGCCTTACCCCTGCGGCTGGCTATTCACCCCTCCACTTT. It translates to CASSLTPAAGYSPLHF.

This clone turned up a few times. The chain carries TRBV29-1 and TRBJ2-1; the match to TRBD2 covers 7 bases. Germline trimming cut 4 bases from V and 8 bases from J; bases unmatched to any gene: 2. The length of the CDR3 is 11 residues. Germline-derived CDR1 and CDR2 are SQVTM and ANQGSEA. The CDR3 sequence: CSVGEGYEQFF. CDR3 bases: TGCAGCGTTGGGGAGGGATATGAGCAGTTCTTC.

This clone was seen a handful of times. The rearrangement joins TRBV6-5 to TRBJ2-2, with TRBD2 matching 7 bases. The CDR3 spans 12 residues. With V trimmed by 8 bases and J by 8 bases, 5 bases remained unmatched. Germline V gives CDR1 MNHEY, CDR2 SVGAGI. CDR3 in amino acids: CASGQGGGELFF. CDR3 DNA sequence: TGTGCCAGCGGGCAGGGAGGGGGGGAGCTGTTTTTT.

The chain uses TRBV5-1 and TRBJ2-5; 9 bases align to TRBD1. V gave up 4 bases and J gave up 4 bases; unmatched junction bases: 8. The CDR3 contains 15 residues. Germline loops: CDR1 SGHRS, CDR2 YFSETQ. This chain's CDR3 is CASSQGTGIGETQYF. Written as DNA, the CDR3 is TGCGCCAGCAGCCAGGGGACAGGGATAGGAGAGACCCAGTACTTC.